A selection of T cell receptor beta chains follows, all from one sample in a study of cytomegalovirus exposure and HLA in healthy donors. TCRdb's copy holds only in-frame clones and misses some; the assay was immunoSEQ multiplex PCR. The table has approximately 89,000 clones, around four fifths seen once. Sample: PBMCs. The origin of the receptors is a male donor in good health and CMV-seronegative. Both conserved end residues are part of each CDR3. The D gene is left open where the match is weak. Clone size, where shown, is once, few, many, or a class for clones that have expanded.

j_gene: TRBJ1-5; v_gene: TRBV6-1; len: 14; abundance: NA; d_gene: TRBD1; CDR3aa: CASVWDRGNQPQHF; CDR3nt: TGTGCCAGCGTTTGGGACAGGGGGAATCAGCCCCAGCATTTT
j_gene: TRBJ1-6; v_gene: TRBV27; len: 16; abundance: NA; d_gene: NA; CDR3aa: CASSSALDRRNSPLHF; CDR3nt: TGTGCCAGCAGTTCCGCTCTCGACAGGCGGAATTCACCCCTCCACTTT
j_gene: TRBJ2-7; v_gene: TRBV5-5; len: 15; abundance: once; d_gene: NA; CDR3aa: CASSLGAGSSYEQYF; CDR3nt: TGTGCCAGCAGCTTGGGAGCAGGTAGCTCCTACGAGCAGTACTTC
j_gene: TRBJ1-2; v_gene: TRBV2; len: 14; abundance: NA; d_gene: NA; CDR3aa: CASRKDSLRSGYTF; CDR3nt: TGTGCCAGCAGGAAAGACAGCCTCCGGAGCGGCTACACCTTC
j_gene: TRBJ1-4; v_gene: TRBV28; len: 11; abundance: NA; d_gene: NA; CDR3aa: CASSSYGRGWF; CDR3nt: TGTGCCAGCAGTTCATATGGACGGGGTTGGTTT
j_gene: TRBJ1-2; v_gene: TRBV6-5; len: 14; abundance: NA; d_gene: NA; CDR3aa: CASSSAARNYGYTF; CDR3nt: TGTGCCAGCAGCTCCGCAGCGCGTAACTATGGCTACACCTTC
j_gene: TRBJ1-5; v_gene: TRBV12-5; len: 18; abundance: few; d_gene: NA; CDR3aa: CASGLGASGAIGNQPQHF; CDR3nt: TGTGCTAGTGGTTTGGGAGCCTCAGGGGCGATAGGCAATCAGCCCCAGCATTTT
j_gene: TRBJ2-5; v_gene: TRBV9; len: 17; abundance: NA; d_gene: TRBD2; CDR3aa: CASSVRGGTSAQETQYF; CDR3nt: TGTGCCAGCAGCGTGCGGGGGGGGACTAGCGCCCAAGAGACCCAGTACTTC
j_gene: TRBJ2-7; v_gene: TRBV4-3; len: 13; abundance: NA; d_gene: TRBD1; CDR3aa: CASSRLGTDEQYF; CDR3nt: TGCGCCAGCAGCCGCCTGGGGACAGACGAGCAGTACTTC
j_gene: TRBJ1-4; v_gene: TRBV20-1; len: 11; abundance: NA; d_gene: TRBD1; CDR3aa: CSARGQEKLFF; CDR3nt: TGCAGTGCTAGGGGACAGGAAAAACTGTTTTTT
j_gene: TRBJ2-7; v_gene: TRBV2; len: 14; abundance: once; d_gene: TRBD1; CDR3aa: CASSLGQGSYEQYF; CDR3nt: TGTGCCAGCAGCTTGGGACAGGGATCCTACGAGCAGTACTTC
j_gene: TRBJ2-2; v_gene: TRBV28; len: 14; abundance: NA; d_gene: TRBD2; CDR3aa: CASSFRLAGEELFF; CDR3nt: TGTGCCAGCAGTTTTCGGCTAGCGGGAGAGGAGCTGTTTTTT
j_gene: TRBJ1-1; v_gene: TRBV7-6; len: 12; abundance: NA; d_gene: TRBD1; CDR3aa: CASSGQGTEAFF; CDR3nt: TGTGCCAGCAGCGGACAGGGAACTGAAGCTTTCTTT
j_gene: TRBJ2-1; v_gene: TRBV7-8; len: 16; abundance: NA; d_gene: NA; CDR3aa: CASSLGAKGSYNEQFF; CDR3nt: TGTGCCAGCAGCTTAGGGGCCAAAGGCTCCTACAATGAGCAGTTCTTC
j_gene: TRBJ2-7; v_gene: TRBV4-2; len: 15; abundance: NA; d_gene: TRBD2; CDR3aa: CASSQDRGTSYEQYF; CDR3nt: TGTGCCAGCAGCCAAGATAGGGGGACTAGCTACGAGCAGTACTTC
j_gene: TRBJ2-7; v_gene: TRBV7-7; len: 13; abundance: NA; d_gene: NA; CDR3aa: CASSDLRGTEQYF; CDR3nt: TGTGCCAGCAGCGATCTCCGGGGGACCGAGCAGTACTTC
j_gene: TRBJ1-2; v_gene: TRBV7-8; len: 14; abundance: NA; d_gene: NA; CDR3aa: CASNQGGRGYGYTF; CDR3nt: TGTGCCAGCAACCAGGGAGGACGGGGCTATGGCTACACCTTC
j_gene: TRBJ1-3; v_gene: TRBV7-8; len: 16; abundance: few; d_gene: TRBD1; CDR3aa: CASSMDRVHFGNTIYF; CDR3nt: TGTGCCAGCAGCATGGACAGGGTTCATTTTGGAAACACCATATATTTT
j_gene: TRBJ1-5; v_gene: TRBV18; len: 13; abundance: NA; d_gene: NA; CDR3aa: CASSPGEYQPQHF; CDR3nt: TGTGCCAGCTCACCGGGCGAGTATCAGCCCCAGCATTTT
j_gene: TRBJ1-1; v_gene: TRBV18; len: 13; abundance: NA; d_gene: TRBD1; CDR3aa: CASSPGTVGEAFF; CDR3nt: TGTGCCAGCTCACCCGGGACAGTGGGGGAAGCTTTCTTT
j_gene: TRBJ1-2; v_gene: TRBV9; len: 14; abundance: NA; d_gene: NA; CDR3aa: CASSADIRNYGYTF; CDR3nt: TGTGCCAGCAGTGCGGACATACGTAACTATGGCTACACCTTC
j_gene: TRBJ2-7; v_gene: TRBV5-1; len: 14; abundance: NA; d_gene: TRBD1; CDR3aa: CASSYRDSNYEQYF; CDR3nt: TGCGCCAGCAGCTACCGGGACAGCAACTACGAGCAGTACTTC
j_gene: TRBJ2-1; v_gene: TRBV11-2; len: 15; abundance: NA; d_gene: NA; CDR3aa: CASRRTPSSYNEQFF; CDR3nt: TGTGCCAGCAGACGGACTCCAAGCTCCTACAATGAGCAGTTCTTC
j_gene: TRBJ2-3; v_gene: TRBV6-5; len: 15; abundance: NA; d_gene: TRBD2; CDR3aa: CASRHRTRSTDTQYF; CDR3nt: TGTGCCAGCAGACATCGGACTAGATCGACAGATACGCAGTATTTT
j_gene: TRBJ2-5; v_gene: TRBV7-2; len: 14; abundance: NA; d_gene: TRBD2; CDR3aa: CASSPTSGQETQYF; CDR3nt: TGTGCCAGCAGCCCGACTAGCGGCCAAGAGACCCAGTACTTC
j_gene: TRBJ1-1; v_gene: TRBV30; len: 12; abundance: NA; d_gene: NA; CDR3aa: CAWKQDYTEAFF; CDR3nt: TGTGCCTGGAAACAGGATTACACTGAAGCTTTCTTT
j_gene: TRBJ1-5; v_gene: TRBV6-5; len: 15; abundance: NA; d_gene: NA; CDR3aa: CASSPRWGLNQPQHF; CDR3nt: TGTGCCAGCAGCCCTCGTTGGGGGCTCAATCAGCCCCAGCATTTT
j_gene: TRBJ2-3; v_gene: TRBV4-3; len: 17; abundance: NA; d_gene: TRBD2; CDR3aa: CASSQEGLAGSTDTQYF; CDR3nt: TGCGCCAGCAGCCAAGAGGGGCTAGCGGGGTCCACAGATACGCAGTATTTT
j_gene: TRBJ2-7; v_gene: TRBV5-1; len: 13; abundance: NA; d_gene: TRBD1; CDR3aa: CASAAGQGYEQYF; CDR3nt: TGCGCCAGCGCCGCCGGACAGGGGTACGAGCAGTACTTC
j_gene: TRBJ1-5; v_gene: TRBV28; len: 15; abundance: NA; d_gene: NA; CDR3aa: CASTLRGRANQPQHF; CDR3nt: TGTGCCAGCACCCTAAGGGGCAGGGCAAATCAGCCCCAGCATTTT
j_gene: TRBJ1-3; v_gene: TRBV5-1; len: 17; abundance: NA; d_gene: TRBD1; CDR3aa: CASSLVGDRSSGNTIYF; CDR3nt: TGCGCCAGCAGCTTGGTGGGGGACAGGAGCTCTGGAAACACCATATATTTT
j_gene: TRBJ2-7; v_gene: TRBV2; len: 16; abundance: NA; d_gene: TRBD1; CDR3aa: CASSDRQGEIVYEQYF; CDR3nt: TGTGCCAGCAGCGATAGACAGGGGGAAATTGTCTACGAGCAGTACTTC
j_gene: TRBJ1-1; v_gene: TRBV10-1; len: 13; abundance: NA; d_gene: NA; CDR3aa: CASSETVSVEAFF; CDR3nt: TGCGCCAGCAGTGAGACAGTATCGGTTGAAGCTTTCTTT
j_gene: TRBJ2-7; v_gene: TRBV28; len: 15; abundance: NA; d_gene: TRBD1; CDR3aa: CASSFEDRQGREQYF; CDR3nt: TGTGCCAGCAGTTTTGAGGACCGACAGGGGCGGGAGCAGTACTTC
j_gene: TRBJ2-6; v_gene: TRBV7-9; len: 13; abundance: once; d_gene: NA; CDR3aa: CASSLNSPNVLTF; CDR3nt: TGTGCCAGCAGCTTAAATAGCCCCAACGTCCTGACTTTC
j_gene: TRBJ1-1; v_gene: TRBV5-1; len: 12; abundance: NA; d_gene: NA; CDR3aa: CASRQSNTEAFF; CDR3nt: TGCGCCAGCCGACAGTCCAACACTGAAGCTTTCTTT
j_gene: TRBJ1-1; v_gene: TRBV30; len: 13; abundance: NA; d_gene: NA; CDR3aa: CAWSATVNTEAFF; CDR3nt: TGTGCCTGGAGTGCCACAGTGAACACTGAAGCTTTCTTT
j_gene: TRBJ1-2; v_gene: TRBV27; len: 14; abundance: NA; d_gene: TRBD1; CDR3aa: CASSLGARTGGYTF; CDR3nt: TGTGCCAGCAGTTTAGGGGCTCGGACAGGCGGCTACACCTTC
j_gene: TRBJ1-4; v_gene: TRBV5-1; len: 14; abundance: NA; d_gene: TRBD1; CDR3aa: CASSPTGLNEKLFF; CDR3nt: TGCGCCAGCAGCCCGACAGGGCTTAATGAAAAACTGTTTTTT
j_gene: TRBJ2-7; v_gene: TRBV7-9; len: 13; abundance: NA; d_gene: TRBD1; CDR3aa: CASSPPTGSEQYF; CDR3nt: TGTGCCAGCAGCCCCCCGACAGGGAGCGAGCAGTACTTC
j_gene: TRBJ1-2; v_gene: TRBV6-4; len: 14; abundance: NA; d_gene: TRBD1; CDR3aa: CASRSWNRGGGYTF; CDR3nt: TGTGCCAGCAGAAGTTGGAACAGGGGAGGTGGCTACACCTTC
j_gene: TRBJ2-7; v_gene: TRBV20-1; len: 10; abundance: NA; d_gene: NA; CDR3aa: CSASSSEQYF; CDR3nt: TGCAGTGCTAGTTCTAGCGAGCAGTACTTC
j_gene: TRBJ2-1; v_gene: TRBV27; len: 15; abundance: few; d_gene: TRBD2; CDR3aa: CASSFGTSGRSRQFF; CDR3nt: TGTGCCAGCAGTTTCGGGACTAGCGGGAGGTCTCGGCAGTTCTTC
j_gene: TRBJ1-2; v_gene: TRBV19; len: 15; abundance: once; d_gene: TRBD1; CDR3aa: CASSVDRGDSYGYTF; CDR3nt: TGTGCCAGTAGTGTGGACAGGGGAGATTCCTATGGCTACACCTTC
j_gene: TRBJ2-1; v_gene: TRBV18; len: 15; abundance: NA; d_gene: NA; CDR3aa: CASSHGQPSYNEQFF; CDR3nt: TGTGCCAGCTCACACGGACAGCCCTCCTACAATGAGCAGTTCTTC
j_gene: TRBJ2-1; v_gene: TRBV7-9; len: 15; abundance: NA; d_gene: NA; CDR3aa: CASSSESGIKNEQFF; CDR3nt: TGTGCCAGCAGCTCAGAAAGCGGCATAAAAAATGAGCAGTTCTTC
j_gene: TRBJ2-7; v_gene: TRBV9; len: 14; abundance: NA; d_gene: TRBD2; CDR3aa: CASSAGLAAYEQYF; CDR3nt: TGTGCCAGCAGCGCGGGACTAGCGGCATACGAGCAGTACTTC
j_gene: TRBJ2-7; v_gene: TRBV7-6; len: 16; abundance: NA; d_gene: NA; CDR3aa: CASSLGRTVRAYEQYF; CDR3nt: TGTGCCAGCAGCTTAGGGAGGACAGTTCGGGCCTACGAGCAGTACTTC
j_gene: TRBJ2-7; v_gene: TRBV7-2; len: 16; abundance: NA; d_gene: TRBD1; CDR3aa: CASRNPGQGPTYEQYF; CDR3nt: TGTGCCAGCAGAAACCCGGGACAGGGGCCTACCTACGAGCAGTACTTC
j_gene: TRBJ2-2; v_gene: TRBV10-2; len: 14; abundance: few; d_gene: TRBD1; CDR3aa: CASAGQGSGGELFF; CDR3nt: TGCGCCAGCGCCGGACAGGGGTCGGGCGGGGAGCTGTTTTTT
j_gene: TRBJ1-2; v_gene: TRBV28; len: 13; abundance: NA; d_gene: NA; CDR3aa: CASRLQLNYGYTF; CDR3nt: TGTGCCAGCAGGCTCCAACTAAACTATGGCTACACCTTC